This T cell receptor beta chain was documented in a study of molecular identifiers for immune sequencing clone quantification (dated by TCRdb to the late 2010s). About the study as a whole: For a replicate experiment, the RNA from either approximately 20,000 or 100,000 naive CD8 T cells was divided into five aliquots, and four of those aliquots went on to sequencing. CD8 T cells were used in a methods study to benchmark molecular-identifier clustering-based TCR repertoire sequencing (MIDCIRS) and TCR RNA copy counting.

Trimming costs V 3 bases and J 4 bases, and their ends lie 22 bases apart. Based on the germline V gene, the CDR1 and CDR2 sequences are SGHRS and YFSETQ. There are 18 amino acids in the CDR3, from cysteine to phenylalanine inclusive. Left in the record is the CDR3 DNA by itself, 54 bases read in frame from the first base. What the study reported, not specific to this receptor: In CMV-specific effector cells, over 97% of molecules were held by clones above 20 RNA copies, whereas under 1% of molecules were held by such clones in naive cells. Modeling indicated around 3.2 TCR RNA copies recovered per cell, compared with 9.5 to 10 by digital PCR, which implies a capture efficiency of around 29%. Naive libraries contained spiked-in Jurkat TCR RNA (10 copies' worth), which is not part of the donor repertoire. Highly expanded clone sizes could be underestimated because identical TCR molecules may share a barcode. Even against a background of about a million naive CD8 T cells, spiked-in Jurkat TCR RNA amounting to a single cell's worth was reported to be detectable. Without barcode sub-clustering, chimeric consensus sequences inflated TCR diversity; chimeras reached as high as 47%.

Receptor libraries were prepared by PCR. Instrument used: Illumina HiSeq 4000. Preparation of bulk TCR libraries followed a previously described approach, with the TCR primers listed in Table S5. The Qiagen AllPrep DNA/RNA kit was used to purify total RNA. Reads from multiple sequencing runs of the same library were pooled before analysis. The published analysis was carried out like this. Only reads with exact TCR constant sequence were kept, trimmed to 150 nt, and grouped by their 12-nt molecular barcodes. Within each barcode group, reads were sub-clustered at a 15% Levenshtein threshold, and quality-weighted consensus sequences were built per RNA molecule. Non-functional sequences were discarded, and so were lower-count sequences lying one edit away from another sequence. On the basis of fitting two negative binomial distributions, barcode sub-clusters with fewer than 20% of the maximum read count were discarded. TCRdb trimmed public reads at Q25 via fastp, called clones via MiXCR and kept in-frame beta chains. Entries are consolidated by CDR3 protein sequence, retaining the most common genes and DNA. The V and J calls, along with clone size, are taken from TCRdb and not from the paper's own processing. The sample table shows 490,000 or so distinct CDR3 sequences, and 20% to 25% are seen once. The top ten clones comprise 0.84% of the sample.

Remarks on this clonotype: The antigen it recognizes is unknown. Base qualities are not recorded, but no much larger clone differs from it by a single base.

Naive CD8 T cell libraries were made from approximately 20,000 to 1,000,000 sorted cells using 10%, 30% or 50% of purified RNA. Naive CD8 T cells, defined as CD8+CD4-CCR7+CD45RA+, were FACS-sorted into RLT Plus buffer on a BD FACSAria II. To test detection sensitivity, Jurkat RNA equal to around nine TCR copies was added to samples of about 20,000-1,000,000 naive CD8 T cells. Enrichment of CD8 T cells was done with RosetteSep CD8+ T Cell Enrichment Cocktail plus Ficoll-Paque, and ACK red cell lysis came afterward. The V and J segments used are TRBV5-1 and TRBJ2-2; TRBD2 could be the D gene, as 6 bases match. The sequence came from a human donor in good health. Some libraries in this study had Jurkat cell RNA spiked in. Sequenced material: naive CD8+ T cells from blood, with Jurkat cell RNA spiked in. What the cell subset or site label conveys for this sample: FACS-sorted CD8+CD4-CCR7+CD45RA+ naive T cells. At the DNA level, the sequence is TGCGCCAGCAGCTCGGGAGTCGGAGGGCCCTATCGCACCGGGGAGCTGTTTTTT. Protein translation: CASSSGVGGPYRTGELFF.